This T cell receptor beta chain derives from a study of beta chain features in type 1 diabetes. Study-wide points: Naive, central memory and regulatory TCRB repertoires appeared more similar among patients than healthy donors. All four CD4+ subsets of Type 1 diabetes patients contained TCRB CDR3s that were moderately but significantly shorter.

V was clipped by 3 bases and J by 7 bases, with 27 bases between them. The CDR3 sequence is 19 residues long. Germline V gene lookup returns CDR1 MGHRA and CDR2 YSYEKL. To note about this clone: Its antigen is undetermined.

Since all of the isolated RNA was reverse transcribed, expressed TCRB transcripts were what got sequenced. The assay was immunoSEQ multiplex PCR, and TCRdb's table has in-frame clones only and misses some. The repertoire holds roughly 700,000 clones, 13% seen once, with about 0.02% in the top ten. The rearrangement joins TRBV4-1 to TRBJ2-2, with D possibly matching TRBD1 (6 bases). This receptor was taken from a man aged 18 to 30 with type 1 diabetes. What was sequenced was naive CD4+ T cells from blood. In DNA form, the CDR3 reads TGCGCCAGCAGCCACCGAAGAATCGGGACACCCTCCCTAGGCGGGGAGCTGTTTTTT. This encodes CASSHRRIGTPSLGGELFF.